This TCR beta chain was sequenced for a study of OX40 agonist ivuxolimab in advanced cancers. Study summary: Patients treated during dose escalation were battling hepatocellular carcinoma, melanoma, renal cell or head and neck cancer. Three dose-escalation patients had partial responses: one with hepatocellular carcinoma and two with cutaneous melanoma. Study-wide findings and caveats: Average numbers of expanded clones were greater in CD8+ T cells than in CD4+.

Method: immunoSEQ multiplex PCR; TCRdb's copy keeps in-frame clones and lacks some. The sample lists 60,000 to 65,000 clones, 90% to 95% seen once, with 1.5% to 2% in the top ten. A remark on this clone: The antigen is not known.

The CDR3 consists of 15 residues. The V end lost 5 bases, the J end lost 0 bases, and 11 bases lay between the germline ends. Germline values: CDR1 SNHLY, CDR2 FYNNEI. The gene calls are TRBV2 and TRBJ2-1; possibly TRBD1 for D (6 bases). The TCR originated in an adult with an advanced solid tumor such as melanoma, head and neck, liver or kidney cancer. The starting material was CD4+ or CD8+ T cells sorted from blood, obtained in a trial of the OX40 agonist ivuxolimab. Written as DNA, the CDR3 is TGTGCCAGCAGTATCACAGGGATCTCCTACAATGAGCAGTTCTTC. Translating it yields CASSITGISYNEQFF.